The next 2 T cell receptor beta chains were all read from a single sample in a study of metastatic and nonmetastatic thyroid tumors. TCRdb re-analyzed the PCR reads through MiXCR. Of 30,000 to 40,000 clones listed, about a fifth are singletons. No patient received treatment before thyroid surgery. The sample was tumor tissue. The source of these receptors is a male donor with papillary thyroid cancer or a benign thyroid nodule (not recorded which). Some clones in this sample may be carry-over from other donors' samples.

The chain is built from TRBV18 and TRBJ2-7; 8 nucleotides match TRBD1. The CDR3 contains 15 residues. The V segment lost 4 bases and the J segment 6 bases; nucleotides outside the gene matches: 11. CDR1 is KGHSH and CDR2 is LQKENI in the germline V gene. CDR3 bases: TGTGCCAGCTCACAACTTCACGGGACAGGTCTCGAGCAGTACTTC. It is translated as CASSQLHGTGLEQYF.

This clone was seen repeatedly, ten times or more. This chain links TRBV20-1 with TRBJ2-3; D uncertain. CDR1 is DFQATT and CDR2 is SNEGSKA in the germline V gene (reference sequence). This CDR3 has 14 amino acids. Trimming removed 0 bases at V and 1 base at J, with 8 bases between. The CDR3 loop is CSAREPGGTDTQYF. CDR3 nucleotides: TGCAGTGCTAGAGAGCCAGGTGGCACAGATACGCAGTATTTT.